This TCR beta chain is from a study of T-cell memory formation after mild COVID-19. TCRdb fed the 5' RACE reads into MiXCR, producing one record per CDR3 protein. Of about 560,000 distinct CDR3 sequences listed, roughly 21% were seen once; the top ten hold around 8.4%. This receptor was obtained from an adult woman who had mild COVID-19 (a few samples of this study predate the infection). Cell type and time point are not known. Input material: PBMCs or a T cell subset sorted from them (not recorded which).

CDR3 region: CSVEGPTDTQYF. In nucleotides, the CDR3 is TGCAGCGTTGAAGGCCCTACAGATACGCAGTATTTT. The genes are TRBV29-1 and TRBJ2-3; D not certain. This CDR3 region has 12 residues. Germline lookup yields CDR1 SQVTM and CDR2 ANQGSEA. V lost 1 base to trimming and J lost 3 bases, with 5 bases between them.